This entry features one TCR beta chain sequence. Its binding antigen is unknown. Base qualities are missing; no much larger clone stands one base away. TCRbeta CDR3 regions were amplified from genomic DNA by means of the immunoSEQ Assay, a bias-controlled multiplex PCR. In the paper's pipeline: The number of nucleated cells in each sample was estimated from the amplification of reference gene primers within the assay. To quantify the absolute abundance of each unique TCRbeta CDR3 rearrangement, sequence reads were collapsed and filtered. For each sample, productive Simpson clonality was calculated by taking the square root of Simpson's diversity index across productive rearrangements. The source is immuneACCESS, and TCRdb retained only in-frame sequences with V and J called. Part of the clones is not carried over; for the studies checked, unresolved V genes explain less than half of this, and the remainder is unexplained. V, J and clone size are taken as reported in that table, and D and trimming were inferred from the DNA itself. The sample profile shows around 400,000 clones; just over 90% of them were found once. The top ten clonotypes cover around 0.86% of the sample.

The germline V gene provides CDR1 SGHDT and CDR2 YYEEEE. The CDR3, from cysteine to phenylalanine, totals 15 residues. Here the CDR3 DNA is all that survives: 45 bases in frame from base 1. Germline trimming: 4 bases from V, 6 bases from J; junction bases outside gene matches: 5. Participants in the prospective study were aged 18 to 89 years, lived in under 30 United States geographic areas, and enrolled through a virtual design. Cohort assignment in the prospective study relied on participant-reported clinical history from a screening survey and a study questionnaire. A participant counted as exposed if, within 2 weeks of entering the study, that participant had been in contact with someone who had a PCR-confirmed or clinician-diagnosed COVID-19 case. Each participant in the prospective study had whole blood, serum and a nasopharyngeal or oropharyngeal swab collected by mobile phlebotomists. Over an approximately two-month period, participants in the prospective study had the option of providing additional blood draws and questionnaires. Before DNA extraction, blood samples from the prospective study were shipped at room temperature or frozen.

This record comes from a study of blood T cell repertoires in COVID-19 (dated by TCRdb to 2018 to 2020). Turning to the overall study: Samples from collaborators originated in the United States, Italy and Spain and spanned both the acute and convalescent phases of COVID-19. The material from the prospective study consisted of cDNA or gDNA derived from T cells, B-cell-depleted T cells, or PBMCs. The dataset comprised deeply sampled blood TCRbeta repertoires from subjects exposed to, actively infected with, or recovered from COVID-19. A freely available public database, intended as a resource for researchers studying the immune response to SARS-CoV-2, is where the repertoires were released. The samples were drawn from two sources: the first 160 participants of the ongoing ImmuneRACE study, and some 1,300 subjects contributed by 6 global collaborators. A de-identified subject ID, COVID-19 status, age in years and sex were almost always included in the sample metadata. Where HLA class I and class II types were available, the types were taken from metadata supplied by the sample provider, not from assay-based typing.

On the study overall, not on this receptor specifically: How much clinical and demographic metadata was included differed by source and by participant, and the metadata was provided uncurated.

Material for sequencing was PBMCs or T cells enriched from blood (not recorded which). The TCR sequence derives from a woman between 40 and 50 years old who had been exposed to COVID-19. Rearrangement joined TRBV5-6 to TRBJ1-4; TRBD1 aligns with 11 central bases. The DNA sequence is as follows: TGTGCCAGCAGCGGGACGGACAGGGGGCATGAAAAACTGTTTTTT. It encodes CASSGTDRGHEKLFF.